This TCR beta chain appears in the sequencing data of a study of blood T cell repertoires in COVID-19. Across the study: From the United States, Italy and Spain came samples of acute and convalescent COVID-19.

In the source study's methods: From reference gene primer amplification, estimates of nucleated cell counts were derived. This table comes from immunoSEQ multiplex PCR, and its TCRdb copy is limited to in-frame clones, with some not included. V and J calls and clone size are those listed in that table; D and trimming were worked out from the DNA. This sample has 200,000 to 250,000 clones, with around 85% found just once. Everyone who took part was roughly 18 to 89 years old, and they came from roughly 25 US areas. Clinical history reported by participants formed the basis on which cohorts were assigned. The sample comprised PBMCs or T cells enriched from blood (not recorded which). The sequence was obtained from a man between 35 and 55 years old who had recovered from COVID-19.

The CDR3 nucleotides read TGTGCCACCAGTATCTATGGGCTATACAATGAGCAGTTCTTC. Encoded protein: CATSIYGLYNEQFF. The chain uses TRBV15 and TRBJ2-1, with D hard to call. The CDR3 spans 14 residues. Trimming removed 6 bases at V and 4 bases at J, with 13 bases between. CDR1 and CDR2 from the germline V gene are LNHNV and YYDKDF (reference sequence). The full variable domain, in which reference TRBV15 and TRBJ2-1 provide the parts outside the CDR3, is DAMVIQNPRYQVTQFGKPVTLSCSQTLNHNVMYWYQQKSSQAPKLLFHYYDKDFNNEADTPDNFQSRRPNTSFCFLDIRSPGLGDTAMYLCATSIYGLYNEQFFGPGTRLTVL.